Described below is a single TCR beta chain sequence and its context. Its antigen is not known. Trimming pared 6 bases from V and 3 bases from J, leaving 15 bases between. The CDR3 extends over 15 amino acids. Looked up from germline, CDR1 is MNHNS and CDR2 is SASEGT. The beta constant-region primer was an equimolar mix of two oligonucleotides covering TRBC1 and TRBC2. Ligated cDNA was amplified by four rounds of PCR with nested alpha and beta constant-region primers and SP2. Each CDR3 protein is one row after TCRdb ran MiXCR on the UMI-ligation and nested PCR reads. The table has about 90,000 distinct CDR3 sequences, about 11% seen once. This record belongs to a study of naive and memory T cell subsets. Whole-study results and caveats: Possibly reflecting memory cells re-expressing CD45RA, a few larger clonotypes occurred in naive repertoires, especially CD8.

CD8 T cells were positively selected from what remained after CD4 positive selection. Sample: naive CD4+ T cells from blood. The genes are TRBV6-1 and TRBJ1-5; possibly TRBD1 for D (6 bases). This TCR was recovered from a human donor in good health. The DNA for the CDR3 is TGTGCCAGCAGACCGGGACACCCCTTCAATCAGCCCCAGCATTTT. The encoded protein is CASRPGHPFNQPQHF.